These 23 T cell receptor beta chains share one sample of origin, sequenced in a study of identical twins (dated by TCRdb to the mid-2010s). Receptor libraries were prepared by 5' RACE. TCRdb names Illumina HiSeq 2000 as the instrument used. The public reads were quality trimmed at Q25 with fastp and then assembled into clones with MiXCR by TCRdb, keeping productive beta chains. Entries are consolidated by CDR3 protein sequence, retaining the most common genes and DNA. The sample profile shows some 210,000 distinct CDR3 sequences; about 15% of them were found once. The ten largest clonotypes hold 40% of the sample. These data also featured in a second study, about T cells expressing NK-cell markers.

Source material: CD8+ T cells sorted from blood. The receptors stem from a woman between 18 and 29 years old in good health.

This clonotype was seen more than once but under ten times. CDR3 nucleotides: TGTGCCAGCAGCACCGACAGGATCGATCAGCCCCAGCATTTT. It codes for CASSTDRIDQPQHF. The chain employs TRBV5-6 and TRBJ1-5; D perhaps matches TRBD1 (6 bases). V gave up 4 bases and J gave up 5 bases, with 13 bases separating them. The CDR3 extends over 14 amino acids. Germline CDR1 and CDR2: SGHDT and YYEEEE.

The gene calls are TRBV20-1 and TRBJ2-7; D ambiguous. Germline V gives CDR1 DFQATT, CDR2 SNEGSKA (reference sequence). V was shortened by 2 bases and J by 6 bases, with 5 bases between the two germline ends. The CDR3 covers 10 residues. The CDR3 here is CSARSSEQYF. The CDR3 DNA reads as TGCAGTGCTAGATCGTCCGAGCAGTACTTC.

The gene calls are TRBV27 and TRBJ1-1; unclear D gene. This CDR3 spans 13 amino acids. Germline assignment: CDR1 MNHEY and CDR2 SMNVEV (reference sequence). V dropped 3 bases and J dropped 6 bases, with 11 bases sitting between them. The CDR3 DNA follows: TGTGCCAGCAGTTTCGGCGCGGGAGCTGAAGCTTTCTTT. Its translation is CASSFGAGAEAFF.

This clonotype was seen ten or more times. The chain combines TRBV12-3 or TRBV12-4 with TRBJ2-1; D is possibly TRBD2 (5 bases). The CDR3 spans 15 residues. V lost 3 bases and J 7 bases, leaving 16 bases between the germline ends. CDR3 DNA: TGTGCCAGCAGTTTTCGGGTGGAGGTGATAAATGAGCAGTTCTTC. Its protein is CASSFRVEVINEQFF.

This clonotype was recorded a few times. This chain connects TRBV20-1 to TRBJ2-7; D unresolved. Trimming left V 1 base short and J 4 bases short, with 11 bases between. Germline loops: CDR1 DFQATT, CDR2 SNEGSKA (reference sequence). This CDR3 is 13 amino acids long. CDR3 amino acids: CSARAIAAYEQYF. CDR3 DNA: TGCAGTGCTAGAGCGATAGCAGCTTACGAGCAGTACTTC.

This clonotype was found a few times. The chain employs TRBV3-1 and TRBJ1-4; perhaps TRBD1 as D (5 bases). Trimming removed 3 bases from V and 10 bases from J, with 15 bases in between. CDR3 length: 14 residues. Germline V gene data show CDR1 as LGHDT and CDR2 as YNNKEL (reference sequence). CDR3 sequence (DNA): TGTGCCAGCAGCCATGGGGGTCTCGAGGGAAAACTGTTTTTT. It codes for CASSHGGLEGKLFF. The whole variable domain, remainder taken from reference TRBV3-1 and TRBJ1-4, is DTAVSQTPKYLVTQMGNDKSIKCEQNLGHDTMYWYKQDSKKFLKIMFSYNNKELIINETVPNRFSPKSPDKAHLNLHINSLELGDSAVYFCASSHGGLEGKLFFGSGTQLSVL.

The chain has TRBV4-1 and TRBJ2-1, with 7 bases fitting TRBD2. V was clipped by 0 bases and J by 2 bases; unmatched bases: 4. Germline V gene sequence: CDR1 MGHRA, CDR2 YSYEKL. The CDR3 loop spans 16 amino acids. CDR3: CASSQDLGGAYNEQFF. DNA of the CDR3: TGCGCCAGCAGCCAAGATTTGGGGGGGGCCTACAATGAGCAGTTCTTC.

This clonotype was recorded a few times. The J gene is TRBJ1-2, the V gene TRBV6-2 or TRBV6-3; the D is unclear. Trimming took 6 bases from V and 4 from J, leaving 12 bases between them. From germline, CDR1 is MNHEY and CDR2 SVGEGT. This CDR3 spans 13 amino acids. CDR3 sequence (DNA): TGTGCCAGCAGCCCAGTCGGGAGCTATGGCTACACCTTC. Protein: CASSPVGSYGYTF.

The chain links TRBV20-1 to TRBJ2-7; D tentatively fits TRBD1 or TRBD2 (5 bases each). The CDR3 consists of 16 residues. V lost 0 bases and J lost 4, with 19 bases in between. The V gene's germline CDR1 is DFQATT and CDR2 SNEGSKA (reference sequence). The CDR3 region has the DNA TGCAGTGCTAGAGATCCGGGGCAAACGGACGGTTACGAGCAGTACTTC. This sequence encodes CSARDPGQTDGYEQYF.

This sequence joins TRBV4-2 and TRBJ2-7; D possibly matches TRBD1 or TRBD2 (5 bases each). Trimming left V 1 base short and J 3 bases short, with 10 bases between. From germline, CDR1 is LGHNA and CDR2 YNFKEQ. This CDR3 contains 14 residues. The CDR3 nucleotides read TGTGCCAGCAGCCAAGCGGGACCCGACTACGAGCAGTACTTC. Protein: CASSQAGPDYEQYF.

This clonotype was picked up a small number of times. CDR3 in amino acids: CASSYRSTDTQYF. CDR3 in DNA: TGTGCCAGCAGTTACCGGAGCACAGATACGCAGTATTTT. The chain recombines TRBV6-5 with TRBJ2-3, with D unclear. CDR1 and CDR2 (germline): MNHEY, SVGAGI. V shed 2 bases and J shed 0 bases, with 3 bases lying between them. This CDR3 is 13 amino acids long.

CDR3 amino acids: CSARERGLARETQYF. The CDR3 nucleotides are TGCAGTGCTAGAGAAAGGGGTCTCGCTCGGGAGACCCAGTACTTC. V usage is TRBV20-1 and J usage is TRBJ2-5, with D tentatively TRBD1 (5 bases). Germline V gene data show CDR1 as DFQATT and CDR2 as SNEGSKA (reference sequence). The CDR3 extends over 15 amino acids. Trimming cost V 0 bases and J 5 bases, with 16 bases left between them.

The chain uses TRBV20-1 and TRBJ2-1; D perhaps matches TRBD1 (7 bases). Germline CDR1 DFQATT, CDR2 SNEGSKA (reference sequence). V was cut by 2 bases and J by 0 bases, with 14 bases left in between. CDR3 length: 16 residues. The CDR3 here is CSARPRGALSYNEQFF. CDR3 coding DNA: TGCAGTGCTAGACCCAGGGGGGCCCTCTCCTACAATGAGCAGTTCTTC.

The rearrangement uses TRBV5-1 and TRBJ2-5; 7 positions match TRBD2. The CDR3 spans 14 residues. With V trimmed by 6 bases and J by 1 base, 6 bases remained unmatched. Germline CDR1 SGHRS, CDR2 YFSETQ. CDR3 DNA: TGCGCCAGCACCTATGGGGGGGGCCAAGAGACCCAGTACTTC. Protein: CASTYGGGQETQYF.

The CDR3 is CASSSRVAGGNNEQFF. CDR3 in DNA: TGTGCCAGCAGCTCCCGAGTAGCGGGAGGAAACAATGAGCAGTTCTTC. The J gene is TRBJ2-1, the V gene TRBV7-9; 10 nucleotides align to TRBD2. From germline, CDR1 is SEHNR and CDR2 FQNEAQ (reference sequence). This CDR3 has 16 residues. Trimming at V came to 4 bases and at J to 5 bases, leaving 8 bases not matched to a gene.

This clonotype was counted a few times. This chain uses TRBV4-1 with TRBJ1-5; TRBD1 is a possible D gene (5 bases). Germline assignment: CDR1 MGHRA and CDR2 YSYEKL. The CDR3 spans 16 residues. V was cut by 4 bases and J by 6 bases, with 19 bases left in between. The CDR3 sequence is CASSPLIAREGQPQHF. The DNA for the CDR3 is TGCGCCAGCAGCCCCCTAATCGCCAGGGAGGGTCAGCCCCAGCATTTT.

Only a few counts were recorded for this clonotype. This rearrangement joins TRBV29-1 to TRBJ2-2; no reliable D call. Germline CDR1 SQVTM, CDR2 ANQGSEA. This CDR3 has 13 residues. Trimming took off 1 base at V and 6 bases at J, with 9 bases between the two ends. The CDR3 region is CSVEVAVAGELFF. Written as DNA, the CDR3 is TGCAGCGTTGAAGTGGCAGTTGCCGGGGAGCTGTTTTTT.

As to this clonotype: One end of the junction is discordant with germline, which a read error may explain. The chain joins TRBV20-1 to TRBJ2-1; the D gene is possibly TRBD2 (6 bases). The CDR3 spans 15 residues. Germline loops: CDR1 DFQATT, CDR2 SNEGSKA (reference sequence). In DNA, the CDR3 is TGCGGTGCTCCACTCCCTAGCGTTCCGGGCAATGAGCAGTTCTTC. Residues: CGAPLPSVPGNEQFF.

This clonotype was observed at least ten times. This sequence joins TRBV5-1 and TRBJ1-1; D possibly corresponds to TRBD1 (5 bases). CDR1 and CDR2 from the germline V gene are SGHRS and YFSETQ. The V gene lost 4 bases and the J gene lost 4 bases, with 8 bases spanning the gap. This CDR3 comprises 12 residues. CDR3 loop: CASSDRGTEAFF. CDR3 sequence (DNA): TGCGCCAGCAGCGACAGAGGCACTGAAGCTTTCTTT.

The chain has TRBV4-1 and TRBJ2-2; no clear D. Trimming removed 1 base from V and 8 bases from J, with 2 bases in between. CDR3 length: 11 amino acids. Looked up from germline, CDR1 is MGHRA and CDR2 is YSYEKL. CDR3 amino acids: CASSQVGELFF. The CDR3, as DNA: TGCGCCAGCAGCCAAGTAGGGGAGCTGTTTTTT.

This clonotype was counted between two and nine times. The rearrangement joins TRBV3-1 to TRBJ2-3, with D perhaps given as TRBD1 or TRBD2 (5 bases each). V lost 4 bases to trimming and J lost 0 bases, with 14 bases between them. The CDR3 sequence is 16 residues long. CDR1 and CDR2 (germline): LGHDT, YNNKEL (reference sequence). The CDR3 nucleotides read TGTGCCAGCAGCCTCGGGGACCACACAAGCACAGATACGCAGTATTTT. Residues: CASSLGDHTSTDTQYF.

This clonotype has a handful of counts. The chain has TRBV7-7 and TRBJ2-2; TRBD2 matches 11 bases. Per the germline V gene, CDR1 is SSHAT and CDR2 is FNYEAQ (reference sequence). The CDR3 contains 15 residues. V lost 4 bases and J lost 3; bases outside the gene matches: 1. The CDR3 DNA follows: TGTGCCAGCAGCTCTAGCGGGAGGTACACCGGGGAGCTGTTTTTT. It yields the protein CASSSSGRYTGELFF.

This clonotype was seen ten or more times. The chain carries TRBV12-3 or TRBV12-4 and TRBJ2-2, with 8 nucleotides matching TRBD1. V gave up 5 bases and J gave up 5 bases; unmatched junction bases: 7. The CDR3 sequence is 15 residues long. CDR3 in DNA: TGTGCCAGCAGTCCGACGACAGGGGCAACCGGGGAGCTGTTTTTT. Protein sequence: CASSPTTGATGELFF.